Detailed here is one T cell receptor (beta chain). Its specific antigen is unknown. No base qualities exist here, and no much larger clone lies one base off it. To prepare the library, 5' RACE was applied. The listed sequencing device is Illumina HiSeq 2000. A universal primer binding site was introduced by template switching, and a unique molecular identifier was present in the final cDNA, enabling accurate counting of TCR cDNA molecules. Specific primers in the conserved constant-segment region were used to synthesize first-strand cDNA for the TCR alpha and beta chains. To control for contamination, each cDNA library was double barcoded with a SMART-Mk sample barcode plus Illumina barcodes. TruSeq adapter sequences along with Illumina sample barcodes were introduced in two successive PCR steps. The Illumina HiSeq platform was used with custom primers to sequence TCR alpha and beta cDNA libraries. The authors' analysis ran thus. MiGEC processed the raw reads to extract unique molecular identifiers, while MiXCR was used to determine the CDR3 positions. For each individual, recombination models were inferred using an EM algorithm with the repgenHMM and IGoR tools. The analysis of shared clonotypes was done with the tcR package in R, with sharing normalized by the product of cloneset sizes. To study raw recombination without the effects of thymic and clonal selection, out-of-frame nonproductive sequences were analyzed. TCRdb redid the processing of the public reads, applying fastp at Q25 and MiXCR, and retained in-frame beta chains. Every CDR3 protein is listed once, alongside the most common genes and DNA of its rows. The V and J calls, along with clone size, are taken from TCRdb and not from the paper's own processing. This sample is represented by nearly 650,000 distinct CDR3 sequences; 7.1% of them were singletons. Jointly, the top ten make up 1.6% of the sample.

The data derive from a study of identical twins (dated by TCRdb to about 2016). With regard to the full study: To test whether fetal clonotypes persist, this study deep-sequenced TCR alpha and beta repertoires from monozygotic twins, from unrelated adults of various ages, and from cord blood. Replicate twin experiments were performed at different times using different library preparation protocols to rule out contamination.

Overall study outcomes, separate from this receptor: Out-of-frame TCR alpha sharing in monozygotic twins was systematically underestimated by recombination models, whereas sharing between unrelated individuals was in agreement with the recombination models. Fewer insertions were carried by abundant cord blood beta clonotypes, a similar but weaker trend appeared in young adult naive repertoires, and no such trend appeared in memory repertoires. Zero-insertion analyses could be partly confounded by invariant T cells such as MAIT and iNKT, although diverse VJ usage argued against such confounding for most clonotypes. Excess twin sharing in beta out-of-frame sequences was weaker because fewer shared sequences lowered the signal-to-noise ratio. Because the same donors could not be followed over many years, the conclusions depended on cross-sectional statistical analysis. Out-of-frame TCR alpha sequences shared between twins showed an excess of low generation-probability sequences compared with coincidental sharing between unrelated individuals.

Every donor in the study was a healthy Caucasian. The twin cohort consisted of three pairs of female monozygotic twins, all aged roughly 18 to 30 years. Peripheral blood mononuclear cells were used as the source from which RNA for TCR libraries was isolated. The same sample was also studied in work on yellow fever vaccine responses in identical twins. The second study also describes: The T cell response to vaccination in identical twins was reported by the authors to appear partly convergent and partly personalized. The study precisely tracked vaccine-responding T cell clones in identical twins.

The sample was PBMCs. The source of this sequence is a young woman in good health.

CDR3 protein: CASSLLGPVWWQPQHF. The nucleotide sequence is given as TGTGCCAGCAGTTTACTTGGCCCAGTGTGGTGGCAGCCCCAGCATTTT. The chain is assembled from TRBV28 and TRBJ1-5, with the D gene not clear enough to name. CDR1 and CDR2, per the germline V gene, are MDHEN and SYDVKM. The CDR3 has 16 amino acids, counting the end cysteine and phenylalanine. The retained sequence is limited to the CDR3, 48 bases, with the frame set at the first base. V gives up 2 bases and J gives up 7 bases, and the segment between their germline ends measures 18 bases.